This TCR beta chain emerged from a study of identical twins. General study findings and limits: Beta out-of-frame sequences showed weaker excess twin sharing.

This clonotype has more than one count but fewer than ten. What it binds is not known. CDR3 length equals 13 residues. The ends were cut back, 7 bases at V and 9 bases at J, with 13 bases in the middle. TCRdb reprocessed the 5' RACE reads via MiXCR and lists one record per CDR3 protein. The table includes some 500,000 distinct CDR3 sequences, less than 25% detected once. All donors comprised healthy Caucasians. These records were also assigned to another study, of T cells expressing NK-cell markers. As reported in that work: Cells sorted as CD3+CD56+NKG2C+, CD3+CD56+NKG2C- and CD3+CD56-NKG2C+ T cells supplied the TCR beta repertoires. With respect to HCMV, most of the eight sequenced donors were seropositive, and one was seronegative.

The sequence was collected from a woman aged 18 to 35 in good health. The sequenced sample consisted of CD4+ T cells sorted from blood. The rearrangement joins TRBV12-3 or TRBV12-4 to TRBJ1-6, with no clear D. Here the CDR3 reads CASNSIRGSPLHF. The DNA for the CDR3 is TGTGCCAGCAATAGTATACGGGGTTCACCCCTCCACTTT.